The T cell receptor (beta chain) under discussion was sequenced for a study of blood T cells in healthy people across ages. Together with a sample-barcoded 5' primer, a J-beta primer mix was included in a second PCR lasting about 6 to 11 cycles. TCRdb reprocessed the 5' RACE reads with MiXCR, giving one entry per CDR3 protein. In the table there are some 900,000 distinct CDR3 sequences, about 48% of which are singletons. The CDR3 consists of 13 residues. Germline V gives CDR1 SQVTM, CDR2 ANQGSEA. Trimming cost V 8 bases and J 2 bases, with 13 bases left between them. Only a few counts were recorded for this clonotype.

Sequencing was performed on blood. This chain joins TRBV29-1 and TRBJ1-5, with D maybe TRBD1 (5 bases). The TCR was taken from a man between 25 and 39 years old in good health. CDR3 sequence: CSSRQCCNQPQHF. In nucleotides, the CDR3 is TGCAGCTCAAGACAGTGCTGCAATCAGCCCCAGCATTTT. Combining the CDR3 with reference TRBV29-1 and TRBJ1-5 gives the whole variable domain SAVISQKPSRDICQRGTSLTIQCQVDSQVTMMFWYRQQPGQSLTLIATANQGSEATYESGFVIDKFPISRPNLTFSTLTVSNMSPEDSSIYLCSSRQCCNQPQHFGDGTRLSIL.